The subject of this entry is one T cell receptor (beta chain). Its antigen remains unidentified. These data originate in a study of identifying expanded T cells in peripheral blood. Germline values: CDR1 SGHDT, CDR2 YYEEEE. Trimming cost V 6 bases and J 6 bases, with 20 bases left between them. The CDR3 length is 15 residues. Assay: immunoSEQ multiplex PCR; the TCRdb copy retains only in-frame clones and omits some. Here the sample spans approximately 81,000 clones, about 83% being singletons. Notes on the study in general: Variance in clone template counts between approximately 2-week samples significantly increased with total template count across all healthy donors.

This receptor was taken from a person aged 18 to 70 in good health. The chain has TRBV5-6 and TRBJ2-3; perhaps TRBD1 as D (5 bases). The sequenced sample was blood. This chain's CDR3 is CASTPGIGESDTQYF. The DNA for the CDR3 is TGTGCCAGCACTCCAGGTATAGGGGAATCCGATACGCAGTATTTT.